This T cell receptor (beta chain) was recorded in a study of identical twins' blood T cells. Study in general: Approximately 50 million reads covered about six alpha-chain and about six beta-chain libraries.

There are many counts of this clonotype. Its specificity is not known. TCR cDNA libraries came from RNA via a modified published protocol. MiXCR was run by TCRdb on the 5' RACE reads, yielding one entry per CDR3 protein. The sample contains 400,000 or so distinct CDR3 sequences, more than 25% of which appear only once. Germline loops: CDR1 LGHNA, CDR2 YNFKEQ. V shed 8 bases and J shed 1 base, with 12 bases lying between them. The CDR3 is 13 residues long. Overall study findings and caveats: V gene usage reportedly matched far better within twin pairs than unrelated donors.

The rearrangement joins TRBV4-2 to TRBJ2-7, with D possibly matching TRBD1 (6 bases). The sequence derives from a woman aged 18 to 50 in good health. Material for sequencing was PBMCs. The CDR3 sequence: CASSPGVSYEQYF. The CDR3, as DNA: TGTGCCAGCTCGCCAGGGGTTTCCTACGAGCAGTACTTC.